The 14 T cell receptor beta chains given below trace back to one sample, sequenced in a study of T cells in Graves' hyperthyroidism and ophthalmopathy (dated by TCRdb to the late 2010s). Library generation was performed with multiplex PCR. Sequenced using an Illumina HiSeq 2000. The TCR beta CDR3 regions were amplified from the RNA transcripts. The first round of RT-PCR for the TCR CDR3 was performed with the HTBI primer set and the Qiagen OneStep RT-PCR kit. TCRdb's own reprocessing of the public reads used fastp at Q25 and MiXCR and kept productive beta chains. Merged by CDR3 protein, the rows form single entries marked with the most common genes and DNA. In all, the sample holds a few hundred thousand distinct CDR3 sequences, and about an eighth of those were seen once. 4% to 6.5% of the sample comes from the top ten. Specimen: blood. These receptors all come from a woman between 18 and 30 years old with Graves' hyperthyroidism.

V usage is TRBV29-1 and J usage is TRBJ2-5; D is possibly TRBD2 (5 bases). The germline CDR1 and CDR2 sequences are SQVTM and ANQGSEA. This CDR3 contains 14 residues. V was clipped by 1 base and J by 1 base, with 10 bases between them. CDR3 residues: CSVEATGIQETQYF. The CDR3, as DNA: TGCAGCGTTGAAGCTACCGGGATCCAAGAGACCCAGTACTTC.

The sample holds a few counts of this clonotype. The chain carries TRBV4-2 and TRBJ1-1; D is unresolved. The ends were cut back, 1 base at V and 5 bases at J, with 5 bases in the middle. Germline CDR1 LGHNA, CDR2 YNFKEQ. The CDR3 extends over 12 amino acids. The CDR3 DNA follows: TGTGCCAGCAGCCAAGTCCCTACTGAAGCTTTCTTT. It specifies CASSQVPTEAFF.

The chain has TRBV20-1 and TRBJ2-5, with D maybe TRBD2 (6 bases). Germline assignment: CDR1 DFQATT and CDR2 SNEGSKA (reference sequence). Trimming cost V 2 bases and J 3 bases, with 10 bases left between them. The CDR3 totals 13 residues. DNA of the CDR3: TGCAGTGCTAGACCTAGCGCGAAAGAGACCCAGTACTTC. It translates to CSARPSAKETQYF.

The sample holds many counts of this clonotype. The CDR3 sequence is CASALERGGLAGGPYEQYF. The CDR3 DNA follows: TGCGCCAGCGCCCTGGAGCGAGGGGGACTAGCGGGAGGACCCTACGAGCAGTACTTC. The rearrangement uses TRBV5-1 and TRBJ2-7, with 15 bases fitting TRBD2. Trimming removed 7 bases from V and 2 bases from J; junction bases left unmatched: 16. CDR3 length: 19 amino acids. Germline assignment: CDR1 SGHRS and CDR2 YFSETQ.

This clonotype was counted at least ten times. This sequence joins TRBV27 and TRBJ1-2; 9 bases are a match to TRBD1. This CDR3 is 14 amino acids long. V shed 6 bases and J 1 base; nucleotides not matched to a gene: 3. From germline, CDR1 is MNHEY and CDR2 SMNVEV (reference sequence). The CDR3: CASRGQGSNYGYTF. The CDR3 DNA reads TGTGCCAGCAGAGGACAGGGGAGTAACTATGGCTACACCTTC.

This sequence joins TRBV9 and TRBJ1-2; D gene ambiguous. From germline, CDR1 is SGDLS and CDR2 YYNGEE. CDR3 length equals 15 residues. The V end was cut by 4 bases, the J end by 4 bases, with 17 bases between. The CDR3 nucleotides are TGTGCCAGCAGCACCGAAGGCGCCATCAGCTATGGCTACACCTTC. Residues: CASSTEGAISYGYTF.

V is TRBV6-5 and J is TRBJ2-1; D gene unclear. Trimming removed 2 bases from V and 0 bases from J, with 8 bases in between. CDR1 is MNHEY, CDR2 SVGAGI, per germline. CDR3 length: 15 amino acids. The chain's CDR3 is CASSYGQTSYNEQFF. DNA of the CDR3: TGTGCCAGCAGTTACGGGCAAACCTCCTACAATGAGCAGTTCTTC.

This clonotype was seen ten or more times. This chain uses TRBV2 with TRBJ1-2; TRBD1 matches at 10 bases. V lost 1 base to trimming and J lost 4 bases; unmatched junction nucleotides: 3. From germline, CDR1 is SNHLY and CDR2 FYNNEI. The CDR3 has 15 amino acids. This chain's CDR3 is CASSEVGDRGYGYTF. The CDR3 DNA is TGTGCCAGCAGTGAAGTTGGGGACAGGGGCTATGGCTACACCTTC. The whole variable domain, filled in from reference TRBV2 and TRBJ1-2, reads EPEVTQTPSHQVTQMGQEVILRCVPISNHLYFYWYRQILGQKVEFLVSFYNNEISEKSEIFDDQFSVERPDGSNFTLKIRSTKLEDSAMYFCASSEVGDRGYGYTFGSGTRLTVV.

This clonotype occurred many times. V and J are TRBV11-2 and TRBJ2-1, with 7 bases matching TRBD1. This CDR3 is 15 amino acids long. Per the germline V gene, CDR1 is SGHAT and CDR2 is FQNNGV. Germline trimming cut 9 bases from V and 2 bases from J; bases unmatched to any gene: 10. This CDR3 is CASSWGTEAYNEQFF. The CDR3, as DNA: TGTGCCAGTTCCTGGGGGACAGAAGCCTACAATGAGCAGTTCTTC.

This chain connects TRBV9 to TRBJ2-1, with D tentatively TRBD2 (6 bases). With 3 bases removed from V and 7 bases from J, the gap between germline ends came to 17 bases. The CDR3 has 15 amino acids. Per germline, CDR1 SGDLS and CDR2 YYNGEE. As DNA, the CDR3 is TGTGCCAGCAGCGAGCGGACGGGAGTAAAGAATGAGCAGTTCTTC. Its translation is CASSERTGVKNEQFF.

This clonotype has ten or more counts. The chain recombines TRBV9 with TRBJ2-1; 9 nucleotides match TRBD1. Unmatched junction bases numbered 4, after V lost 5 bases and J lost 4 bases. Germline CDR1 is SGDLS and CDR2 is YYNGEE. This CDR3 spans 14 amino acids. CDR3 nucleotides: TGTGCCAGCAGTGGCGGGACAGGGTACAATGAGCAGTTCTTC. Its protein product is CASSGGTGYNEQFF.

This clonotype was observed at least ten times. As DNA, the CDR3 is TGCAGCGTTGGTGTCCCCCGGGAGCAGCAGTACTTC. Translated, it gives CSVGVPREQQYF. The V gene is TRBV29-1, the J gene TRBJ2-7; a weak D match, TRBD2 (6 bases). Germline CDR1 is SQVTM and CDR2 is ANQGSEA. The germline V and J ends were trimmed by 4 bases and 8 bases, with 15 bases remaining between them. The CDR3 contains 12 residues.

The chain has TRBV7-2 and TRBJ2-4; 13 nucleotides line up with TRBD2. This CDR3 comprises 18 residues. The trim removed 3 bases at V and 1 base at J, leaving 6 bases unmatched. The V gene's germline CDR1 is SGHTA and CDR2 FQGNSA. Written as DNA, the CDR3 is TGTGCCAGCAGCTTTCGACTAGCGGGAGGCTTGGCCAAAAACATTCAGTACTTC. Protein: CASSFRLAGGLAKNIQYF.

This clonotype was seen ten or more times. CDR3 sequence reads: CASSLEPSGGNEQFF. In DNA, the CDR3 is TGCGCCAGCAGCTTGGAGCCTAGCGGGGGCAATGAGCAGTTCTTC. The chain joins TRBV5-1 to TRBJ2-1; 10 bases map to TRBD2. V shed 0 bases, J shed 6 bases, and the junction held 3 bases outside the gene matches. The CDR3 covers 15 residues. The germline V gene encodes CDR1 SGHRS and CDR2 YFSETQ.